This is a list of T cell receptor beta chains from one sample in a study of CD8+CD57+ T cells in acquired aplastic anemia. One entry per CDR3 protein results from TCRdb running MiXCR on the reads. The sample gives about 120,000 distinct CDR3 sequences, about 60% of which show up once; 25% to 30% is in the top ten. Sequenced: sorted CD4+, CD8+, or CD8+CD57+ T cells (not recorded which) from PBMCs. These receptors were collected from a human donor with aplastic anemia. Each CDR3 is given with its conserved first and last residue. A D gene is named only where the DNA matches it firmly. Some rows mark clone size as missing; the rest say once, few, many or name a class of expanded clone.

>TRBJ2-7|.|.|TRBV10-2
CASSGTHVGGEQYF
TGCGCCAGCAGCGGTACTCACGTCGGAGGCGAGCAGTACTTC
>TRBJ2-7|.|few|TRBV2
CASSYSFGEQYF
TGTGCCAGCAGTTACAGCTTTGGGGAGCAGTACTTC
>TRBJ2-7|.|.|TRBV29-1
CSVKRAYEQYF
TGCAGCGTGAAACGGGCCTACGAGCAGTACTTC
>TRBJ2-1|TRBD2|many|TRBV2
CASRVAGGGHNEQFF
TGTGCCAGCAGGGTAGCGGGAGGGGGCCACAATGAGCAGTTCTTC
>TRBJ1-5|.|once|TRBV5-8
CASSAYNSNQPQHF
TGTGCCAGCAGCGCATACAACAGCAATCAGCCCCAGCATTTT
>TRBJ1-2|.|.|TRBV7-6
CASSLAGYNGYTF
TGTGCCAGCAGCTTGGCGGGGTACAATGGCTACACCTTC
>TRBJ2-2|.|.|TRBV15
CATSRGPGSNTGELFF
TGTGCCACCAGCAGAGGGCCGGGATCGAACACCGGGGAGCTGTTTTTT
>TRBJ1-5|.|.|TRBV20-1
CSARAANQPQHF
TGCAGTGCTAGAGCGGCGAATCAGCCCCAGCATTTT
>TRBJ2-1|.|few|TRBV10-3
CAISELIGQGYNEQFF
TGTGCCATCAGTGAGCTGATCGGCCAAGGTTACAATGAGCAGTTCTTC
>TRBJ1-6|.|once|TRBV20-1
CSARAQNRDNSPLHF
TGCAGTGCTAGAGCCCAGAACAGGGATAATTCACCCCTCCACTTT
>TRBJ1-6|TRBD1|.|TRBV9
CASSLGTGIPSPLHF
TGTGCCAGCAGCCTCGGGACAGGGATCCCTTCACCCCTCCACTTT
>TRBJ2-1|.|.|TRBV19
CASSIAGANEQFF
TGTGCCAGTAGTATTGCTGGCGCCAATGAGCAGTTCTTC
>TRBJ1-1|.|.|TRBV6-1
CASRRTGHEAFF
TGTGCCAGCAGAAGAACGGGACACGAAGCTTTCTTT
>TRBJ1-1|.|.|TRBV20-1
CSATGGADTEAFF
TGCAGTGCTACGGGGGGAGCGGACACTGAAGCTTTCTTT
>TRBJ2-3|.|.|TRBV6-1
CASSPTGRGPYTDTQYF
TGTGCCAGCAGCCCAACGGGGCGGGGGCCGTACACAGATACGCAGTATTTT
>TRBJ2-6|.|.|TRBV15
CATSSRTASSGANVLTF
TGTGCCACCAGCTCACGGACAGCTAGCTCTGGGGCCAACGTCCTGACTTTC
>TRBJ2-5|.|.|TRBV7-9
CASSSRTGAETQYF
TGTGCCAGCAGCTCAAGGACTGGGGCGGAGACCCAGTACTTC
>TRBJ1-5|.|.|TRBV2
CAGGQGEQPQHF
TGTGCCGGGGGGCAGGGCGAACAGCCCCAGCATTTT
>TRBJ1-1|.|.|TRBV5-6
CASSHITGEAFF
TGTGCCAGCAGCCATATTACAGGTGAAGCTTTCTTT
>TRBJ1-1|TRBD1|.|TRBV10-3
CAIRDGTGGENTEAFF
TGTGCCATCAGGGATGGGACAGGGGGCGAAAACACTGAAGCTTTCTTT